The 19 T cell receptor beta chains below were found in one sample sequenced in a study of OX40 agonist ivuxolimab in advanced cancers. The method was immunoSEQ multiplex PCR; TCRdb's version includes in-frame clones alone and lacks a portion of them. The sample has 55,000 to 70,000 clones, 70% to 90% seen once. The starting material was CD4+ or CD8+ T cells sorted from blood, obtained in a trial of the OX40 agonist ivuxolimab. The source is an adult with an advanced solid tumor such as melanoma, head and neck, liver or kidney cancer.

The rearrangement uses TRBV11-2 and TRBJ2-5; D is perhaps TRBD1 (5 bases). Trimming cost V 6 bases and J 5 bases, with 16 bases left between them. CDR3 size: 14 residues. From germline, CDR1 is SGHAT and CDR2 FQNNGV. CDR3 amino acids: CASSPGAVGETQYF. For the CDR3, the DNA is TGTGCCAGCAGTCCTGGGGCAGTTGGTGAGACCCAGTACTTC.

The gene calls are TRBV2 and TRBJ1-5; D might be TRBD1 (5 bases). V lost 4 bases, J lost 9 bases, and 13 bases lay in between. This CDR3 is 13 amino acids long. Germline V gene data show CDR1 as SNHLY and CDR2 as FYNNEI. This chain's CDR3 is CASSVGTALPQHF. CDR3 nucleotide sequence: TGTGCCAGCAGTGTCGGGACGGCTTTGCCCCAGCATTTT.

The rearrangement joins TRBV19 to TRBJ2-7; 9 bases map to TRBD1. The CDR3 runs to 15 residues. With V trimmed by 6 bases and J by 3 bases, 9 bases remained unmatched. The V gene's germline CDR1 is LNHDA and CDR2 SQIVND (reference sequence). This chain's CDR3 is CASSPGTGRDYEQYF. CDR3 sequence (DNA): TGTGCCAGTAGCCCCGGGACAGGGAGGGACTACGAGCAGTACTTC.

The V gene is TRBV15, the J gene TRBJ2-3, with 7 nucleotides matching TRBD2. V shed 4 bases, J shed 6 bases, and the junction held 13 bases outside the gene matches. The germline V gene has CDR1 LNHNV and CDR2 YYDKDF (reference sequence). This CDR3 has 16 amino acids. Here the CDR3 DNA reads TGTGCCACCAGCACGGGGACTAACTTGGGTCATGATACGCAGTATTTT. It codes for CATSTGTNLGHDTQYF.

This clone was counted between two and nine times. The chain has TRBV28 and TRBJ1-5; 7 bases fit TRBD1. In germline, CDR1 is MDHEN, CDR2 SYDVKM. CDR3 length: 15 amino acids. J gave up 7 bases and V 5 bases, and 11 bases lay outside the gene matches. CDR3 DNA: TGTGCCAGCAGTCTTCTTTTGACAGGGAGGCAGCCCCAGCATTTT. It is translated as CASSLLLTGRQPQHF. Complete variable domain (other parts from reference TRBV28 and TRBJ1-5): DVKVTQSSRYLVKRTGEKVFLECVQDMDHENMFWYRQDPGLGLRLIYFSYDVKMKEKGDIPEGYSVSREKKERFSLILESASTNQTSMYLCASSLLLTGRQPQHFGDGTRLSIL.

The rearrangement joins TRBV25-1 to TRBJ2-7; 10 bases line up with TRBD1. J was trimmed by 6 bases and V by 4 bases; bases with no gene match: 6. The CDR3 covers 14 residues. CDR1 is MGHDK, CDR2 SYGVNS, per germline. Here the CDR3 reads CASSAHGQGGEQYF. CDR3 sequence (DNA): TGTGCCAGCAGTGCCCACGGACAGGGGGGCGAGCAGTACTTC.

The rearrangement links TRBV15 to TRBJ2-7, with a possible D match to TRBD2 (5 bases). Germline V lookup: CDR1 LNHNV, CDR2 YYDKDF (reference sequence). V lost 4 bases to trimming and J lost 5 bases, with 9 bases between them. CDR3 length: 12 residues. The CDR3, as DNA: TGTGCCACCAGCAATGAGGGCCACGAGCAGTACTTC. Translation: CATSNEGHEQYF.

The chain links TRBV6-5 to TRBJ2-7; unclear D gene. Between the trimmed V and J ends, which lost 8 bases and 3 bases, there was a span of 17 bases. The CDR3 length is 14 residues. CDR1 MNHEY and CDR2 SVGAGI come from the germline V gene. DNA of the CDR3: TGTGCCAGCCACATCGAAGCTAACCTCTACGAGCAGTACTTC. This translates into CASHIEANLYEQYF.

The chain joins TRBV7-3 to TRBJ2-1; D ambiguous. The germline V gene encodes CDR1 SGHTA and CDR2 FQGTGA. Trimming removed 0 bases at V and 4 bases at J, with 28 bases between. The CDR3 extends over 21 amino acids. DNA for the CDR3: TGTGCCAGCAGCTTAACGGGCGTCGGCGGAGCACCCTTCGGTGGTTACAATGAGCAGTTCTTC. Its protein is CASSLTGVGGAPFGGYNEQFF.

The chain links TRBV6-5 to TRBJ2-5; 10 bases fit TRBD2. The V and J ends lost 2 bases and 5 bases, in that order; junction bases with no gene match: 5. The CDR3 consists of 15 residues. CDR1 is MNHEY and CDR2 is SVGAGI in the germline V gene. CDR3 amino acids: CASSYGLAGEETQYF. The DNA for the CDR3 is TGTGCCAGCAGTTACGGTCTAGCGGGAGAGGAGACCCAGTACTTC.

V and J are TRBV14 and TRBJ2-6; D is uncertain. V was clipped by 1 base and J by 0 bases, with 4 bases between them. This CDR3 is built from 15 residues. Per germline, CDR1 SGHDN and CDR2 FVKESK. The CDR3 loop is CASSQVNSGANVLTF. The CDR3 DNA sequence: TGTGCCAGCAGCCAAGTGAACTCTGGGGCCAACGTCCTGACTTTC.

This sequence joins TRBV6-5 and TRBJ1-6; 7 positions match TRBD1. CDR3 length: 14 residues. The trim removed 8 bases at V and 7 bases at J, leaving 8 bases unmatched. Germline V gene lookup returns CDR1 MNHEY and CDR2 SVGAGI. The CDR3: CASVRQGTNSPLHF. The CDR3 DNA is TGTGCCAGCGTTAGACAGGGCACAAATTCACCCCTCCACTTT.

This clone was seen a single time. The chain combines TRBV6-5 with TRBJ2-7; D gene uncertain. Germline lookup yields CDR1 MNHEY and CDR2 SVGAGI. The ends were cut back, 2 bases at V and 0 bases at J, with 8 bases in the middle. The CDR3 runs to 14 residues. The CDR3 bases are TGTGCCAGCAGTTACGGGCAGCTCTCCTACGAGCAGTACTTC. This translates into CASSYGQLSYEQYF.

CDR3 nucleotide sequence: TGTGCCAGCAGTTCAGGGGCCCACGAGCAGTACTTC. It encodes CASSSGAHEQYF. The chain uses TRBV28 and TRBJ2-7, with D tentatively TRBD1 (6 bases). V was cut by 4 bases and J by 5 bases, with 9 bases left in between. The CDR3 runs 12 residues. Germline V CDR1 and CDR2: MDHEN, SYDVKM.

The rearrangement uses TRBV10-3 and TRBJ1-4; 7 bases are shared with TRBD1. The junction had 3 bases not matched to a gene; V was cut back by 3 bases and J by 5 bases. Germline V CDR1 and CDR2: ENHRY, SYGVKD. The CDR3 has 14 amino acids. This CDR3 reads CAISESGGNEKLFF. The CDR3 DNA follows: TGTGCCATCAGTGAATCAGGGGGGAATGAAAAACTGTTTTTT.

The rearrangement joins TRBV2 to TRBJ1-5; D gene unclear. The CDR3 has 13 amino acids. V lost 7 bases, J lost 14 bases, and 21 bases lay in between. Germline assignment: CDR1 SNHLY and CDR2 FYNNEI. Here the CDR3 DNA reads TGTGCCAGCACCCCGAGCCCAGAGCGGATTGAGCATTTT. As protein: CASTPSPERIEHF.

The CDR3 loop reads CASSRRADTQYF. For the CDR3, the DNA is TGTGCCAGTAGTAGAAGGGCGGATACGCAGTATTTT. The rearrangement links TRBV19 to TRBJ2-3; D is undetermined. Germline lookup yields CDR1 LNHDA and CDR2 SQIVND (reference sequence). CDR3 size: 12 residues. Trimming left V 4 bases short and J 6 bases short, with 8 bases between. The full variable domain, its missing parts supplied by reference TRBV19 and TRBJ2-3, is DGGITQSPKYLFRKEGQNVTLSCEQNLNHDAMYWYRQDPGQGLRLIYYSQIVNDFQKGDIAEGYSVSREKKESFPLTVTSAQKNPTAFYLCASSRRADTQYFGPGTRLTVL.

The V and J genes are TRBV11-3 and TRBJ1-3; D is ambiguous. CDR3 size: 15 residues. V gave up 3 bases and J gave up 0 bases, with 9 bases separating them. The germline V gene encodes CDR1 SGHNT and CDR2 YENEEA. As DNA, the CDR3 is TGTGCCAGCAGCTTCCTGGGGTCCTCTGGAAACACCATATATTTT. It yields the protein CASSFLGSSGNTIYF.

CDR3 sequence: CASSLLWQGLAFF. The CDR3 region has the DNA TGTGCCAGCAGTTTATTATGGCAGGGGCTCGCTTTCTTT. The gene calls are TRBV28 and TRBJ1-1, with D possibly TRBD1 on 6 matching bases. Germline V gives CDR1 MDHEN, CDR2 SYDVKM. The CDR3 consists of 13 residues. V was clipped by 1 base and J by 11 bases, with 14 bases between them.